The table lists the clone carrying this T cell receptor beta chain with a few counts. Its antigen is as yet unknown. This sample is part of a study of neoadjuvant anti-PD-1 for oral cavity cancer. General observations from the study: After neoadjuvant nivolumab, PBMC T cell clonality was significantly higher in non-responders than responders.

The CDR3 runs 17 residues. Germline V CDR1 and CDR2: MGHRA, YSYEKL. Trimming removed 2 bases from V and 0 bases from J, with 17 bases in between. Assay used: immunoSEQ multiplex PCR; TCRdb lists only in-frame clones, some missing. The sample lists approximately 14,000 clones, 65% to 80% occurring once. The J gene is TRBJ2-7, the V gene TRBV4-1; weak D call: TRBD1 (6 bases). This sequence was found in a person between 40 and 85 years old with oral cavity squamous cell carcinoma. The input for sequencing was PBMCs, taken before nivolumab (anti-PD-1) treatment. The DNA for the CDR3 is TGCGCCAGCAGCCAATATAAGGACAGCGTAAGCTCCTACGAGCAGTACTTC. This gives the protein CASSQYKDSVSSYEQYF.